This T cell receptor (beta chain) was captured in a study of cytomegalovirus exposure and HLA in healthy donors. Study summary: Inside one of the first data releases sat about 85 million unique TCRs taken from HLA-typed donors.

Points from the study as a whole: Productive rates of about 87% or about 30% were seen for most TCR beta V segments in an earlier analysis. As was reported, the classifier diagnosed cytomegalovirus status with high specificity and sensitivity.

The PCR employed 60 Vbeta primers together with 13 Jbeta primers. Profiling relied on immunoSEQ multiplex PCR, and the TCRdb table lists in-frame clones only, not all of them. The sample yields 100,000 or so clones, 65% to 85% seen once. Worth noting for this clone: Its antigen is currently unknown.

The CDR3 has 14 residues. Germline V gene data show CDR1 as MNHEY and CDR2 as SMNVEV (reference sequence). The germline V and J ends were trimmed by 5 bases and 5 bases, with 15 bases remaining between them. Everyone who donated was a healthy bone marrow donor. The chain joins TRBV27 to TRBJ2-5; perhaps TRBD1 as D (6 bases). The sample taken for sequencing was PBMCs. The clonotype originates from a male donor in good health and CMV-seronegative. As DNA, the CDR3 is TGTGCCAGCAGTACAGACAGGCTTCGGGAGACCCAGTACTTC. It codes for CASSTDRLRETQYF.